What follows are 19 T cell receptor beta chains derived from one specimen sequenced in a study of cytomegalovirus exposure and HLA in healthy donors. Primers for the PCR totalled 60 Vbeta and 13 Jbeta. Method: immunoSEQ multiplex PCR; TCRdb's copy keeps in-frame clones and lacks some. The data contain 120,000 to 150,000 clones, 77% of them seen just once; the ten biggest clones take up more than 4.5%. Sequencing was performed on PBMCs. The receptors shown here come from a woman aged 45-65 years in good health and CMV-seronegative.

Written as DNA, the CDR3 is TGTGCCTGGAGTGTAAGCGGGTACGAGCAGTACTTC. It encodes CAWSVSGYEQYF. The chain has TRBV30 and TRBJ2-7; a possible D gene is TRBD2 (6 bases). Germline values: CDR1 GTSNPN, CDR2 SVGIG (reference sequence). CDR3 length: 12 residues. The V end was cut by 0 bases, the J end by 4 bases, with 7 bases between.

The V call is TRBV15, the J call TRBJ1-5; D is unclear. Germline CDR1 is LNHNV and CDR2 is YYDKDF (reference sequence). This CDR3 comprises 15 residues. The V end lost 3 bases, the J end lost 3 bases, and 12 bases lay between the germline ends. The CDR3 coding sequence is TGTGCCACCAGCAGCGGCGGGAGAATCAATCAGCCCCAGCATTTT. This translates into CATSSGGRINQPQHF.

The chain joins TRBV18 to TRBJ1-5; the match to TRBD1 covers 11 bases. CDR1 and CDR2 (germline): KGHSH, LQKENI. V lost 3 bases and J lost 7; bases outside the gene matches: 5. The CDR3 runs to 15 residues. CDR3 coding DNA: TGTGCCAGCTCACCCCCGGGACAGGGGGGACAGCCCCAGCATTTT. Its translation: CASSPPGQGGQPQHF.

The chain is built from TRBV5-1 and TRBJ2-2, with 11 bases fitting TRBD2. Germline V gene data show CDR1 as SGHRS and CDR2 as YFSETQ. Unmatched junction bases numbered 8, after V lost 6 bases and J lost 7 bases. This CDR3 contains 15 residues. In DNA form, the CDR3 reads TGCGCCAGCAAGACTAGCGGGGCATCAGGCGGGGAGCTGTTTTTT. It specifies CASKTSGASGGELFF.

The V call is TRBV28, the J call TRBJ2-7; a weak D match, TRBD1 (6 bases). Per the germline V gene, CDR1 is MDHEN and CDR2 is SYDVKM. The CDR3 is 12 amino acids. Trimming shortened V by 7 bases and J by 4 bases, and 11 bases separated the two germline ends. CDR3 nucleotides: TGTGCCAGCACCTCCAGGGGATACGAGCAGTACTTC. Its translation is CASTSRGYEQYF.

The chain combines TRBV6-1 with TRBJ1-4, with a weak D call TRBD1 (5 bases). Germline CDR1 is MNHNS and CDR2 is SASEGT. CDR3 length: 14 residues. Trimming took off 6 bases at V and 7 bases at J, with 15 bases between the two ends. CDR3 coding DNA: TGTGCCAGCAGACGAGGGACTGGTAGTGAAAAACTGTTTTTT. Translating gives CASRRGTGSEKLFF.

This clone was seen a handful of times. This rearrangement joins TRBV7-9 to TRBJ1-2; D call uncertain. Germline V gives CDR1 SEHNR, CDR2 FQNEAQ (reference sequence). The CDR3 extends over 16 amino acids. Trimming removed 0 bases at V and 2 bases at J, with 13 bases between. Here the CDR3 reads CASSLALRSLNYGYTF. DNA for the CDR3: TGTGCCAGCAGCTTAGCGCTGAGGAGTTTGAACTATGGCTACACCTTC. The whole variable domain, remainder taken from reference TRBV7-9 and TRBJ1-2, is DTGVSQNPRHKITKRGQNVTFRCDPISEHNRLYWYRQTLGQGPEFLTYFQNEAQLEKSRLLSDRFSAERPKGSFSTLEIQRTEQGDSAMYLCASSLALRSLNYGYTFGSGTRLTVV.

Here the CDR3 DNA reads TGTGCCAGCAGCTCGGGCGGGGGCAGCTTCCAAGAGACCCAGTACTTC. Its protein product is CASSSGGGSFQETQYF. The gene calls are TRBV5-4 and TRBJ2-5, with D tentatively TRBD2 (7 bases). CDR3 size: 16 residues. CDR1 is SGHNT, CDR2 YYREEE, per germline (reference sequence). The V gene lost 3 bases and the J gene lost 1 base, with 16 bases spanning the gap.

The chain combines TRBV5-4 with TRBJ2-3, with D maybe TRBD2 (6 bases). Trimming cost V 0 bases and J 1 base, with 12 bases left between them. CDR1 is SGHNT, CDR2 YYREEE, per germline (reference sequence). This CDR3 region has 16 residues. The DNA of the CDR3 is TGTGCCAGCAGCTTGGCAGTGTGGGGGGGCACAGATACGCAGTATTTT. It codes for CASSLAVWGGTDTQYF.

Notes on this clone: The same CDR3 is also encoded by other DNA sequences in this sample. The CDR3 protein is CATSRSPSGGDEQYF. CDR3 coding DNA: TGTGCCACCAGCAGAAGCCCCAGCGGGGGGGATGAGCAGTACTTC. The chain joins TRBV15 to TRBJ2-7; 10 nucleotides align to TRBD2. This CDR3 spans 15 amino acids. Germline trimming cut 2 bases from V and 7 bases from J; bases unmatched to any gene: 8. Germline CDR1 and CDR2: LNHNV and YYDKDF (reference sequence).

DNA for the CDR3: TGTGCCAGTAGCTCAGGACTAGCGGGGCTGGAGACCCAGTACTTC. Translating it yields CASSSGLAGLETQYF. The chain recombines TRBV19 with TRBJ2-5; 12 bases line up with TRBD2. Per germline, CDR1 LNHDA and CDR2 SQIVND (reference sequence). The CDR3 totals 15 residues. After removal of 6 bases from V and 5 bases from J, the junction contained 7 bases not matched to a gene. The whole variable domain, remainder taken from reference TRBV19 and TRBJ2-5, is DGGITQSPKYLFRKEGQNVTLSCEQNLNHDAMYWYRQDPGQGLRLIYYSQIVNDFQKGDIAEGYSVSREKKESFPLTVTSAQKNPTAFYLCASSSGLAGLETQYFGPGTRLLVL.

The chain recombines TRBV30 with TRBJ2-4; D unresolved. The CDR3 is 12 amino acids. Trimming stripped 5 bases from V and 0 bases from J, with 5 bases between. The germline V gene has CDR1 GTSNPN and CDR2 SVGIG (reference sequence). The DNA of the CDR3 is TGTGCCTGGGAACTAGCCAAAAACATTCAGTACTTC. This translates into CAWELAKNIQYF.

The genes are TRBV7-2 and TRBJ1-1, with D perhaps matching TRBD1 (5 bases). The CDR3 runs 16 residues. V was pared by 6 bases and J by 4 bases, with 21 bases between. The germline gives CDR1 SGHTA, CDR2 FQGNSA. CDR3 loop: CASSPVTVNGGTEAFF. The CDR3 coding sequence is TGTGCCAGCAGTCCTGTTACGGTAAACGGGGGCACTGAAGCTTTCTTT.

This clone has only a few counts. The chain combines TRBV6-1 with TRBJ2-7; TRBD1 aligns across 7 bases. Losses at the gene ends were 9 bases for V and 3 bases for J; bases not matched to a gene: 5. Germline V gene data show CDR1 as MNHNS and CDR2 as SASEGT. The CDR3 sequence is 12 residues long. The chain's CDR3 is CARRDSDYEQYF. CDR3 sequence (DNA): TGTGCCAGAAGGGACAGCGACTACGAGCAGTACTTC.

The chain employs TRBV9 and TRBJ2-1; D possibly corresponds to TRBD1 (6 bases). Per germline, CDR1 SGDLS and CDR2 YYNGEE. The CDR3 runs to 15 residues. The ends were cut back, 4 bases at V and 8 bases at J, with 19 bases in the middle. This chain's CDR3 is CASSPTGGENDEQFF. The CDR3 DNA sequence: TGTGCCAGCAGCCCGACAGGAGGTGAAAACGATGAGCAGTTCTTC. The whole variable domain, remainder taken from reference TRBV9 and TRBJ2-1, is DSGVTQTPKHLITATGQRVTLRCSPRSGDLSVYWYQQSLDQGLQFLIQYYNGEERAKGNILERFSAQQFPDLHSELNLSSLELGDSALYFCASSPTGGENDEQFFGPGTRLTVL.

The chain recombines TRBV29-1 with TRBJ2-3; D may be TRBD1 (7 bases). The CDR3 is 14 amino acids. From germline, CDR1 is SQVTM and CDR2 ANQGSEA. Trimming pared 6 bases from V and 2 bases from J, leaving 15 bases between. The CDR3 region has the DNA TGCAGCGTAACTCAGGGGGGAAACACAGATACGCAGTATTTT. This codes for CSVTQGGNTDTQYF.

The chain combines TRBV27 with TRBJ1-2, with 8 bases lining up with TRBD1. The CDR3 is made up of 13 amino acids. Germline V lookup: CDR1 MNHEY, CDR2 SMNVEV (reference sequence). J was trimmed by 7 bases and V by 8 bases; bases with no gene match: 9. The CDR3 spells CASAEDRVTGYTF. The DNA for the CDR3 is TGTGCCAGCGCAGAGGACAGGGTAACTGGCTACACCTTC.

This clone was found a few times. The chain is built from TRBV12-5 and TRBJ2-6; D unresolved. CDR1 LGHNT and CDR2 FRNRAP come from the germline V gene. The CDR3 contains 13 residues. V lost 1 base and J lost 9, with 7 bases in between. The CDR3 reads CASGLDSLNVLTF. DNA for the CDR3: TGTGCTAGTGGTTTGGACAGTCTCAACGTCCTGACTTTC.

In this sample, this clone turned up once. The J gene is TRBJ1-6, the V gene TRBV2; TRBD1 is a possible D gene (5 bases). CDR1 and CDR2 from the germline V gene are SNHLY and FYNNEI. CDR3 length: 15 amino acids. V lost 0 bases and J 8 bases, leaving 11 bases between the germline ends. The CDR3 coding sequence is TGTGCCAGCAGTGAAGCGCGGGGGTACCATTCACCCCTCCACTTT. Amino acid sequence: CASSEARGYHSPLHF.